The 2 T cell receptor beta chains presented below share a single source sample, sequenced in a study of beta chain features in type 1 diabetes. As every portion of the isolated RNA was reverse transcribed, the sequencing read expressed TCRB transcripts. Clones were read by immunoSEQ multiplex PCR, and TCRdb kept only the in-frame ones, dropping some. This sample has approximately 38,000 clones, with roughly 49% found just once. Sequences were obtained from central memory CD4+ T cells from blood. These receptors were obtained from a woman between 18 and 29 years old in good health.

This rearrangement joins TRBV4-1 to TRBJ2-3, with unresolved D. This CDR3 comprises 12 residues. The ends were cut back, 0 bases at V and 6 bases at J, with 4 bases in the middle. Per germline, CDR1 MGHRA and CDR2 YSYEKL. The CDR3 sequence: CASSQDMDTQYF. DNA for the CDR3: TGCGCCAGCAGCCAAGATATGGATACGCAGTATTTT.

This clone is classed as medium-sized. CDR3 DNA: TGTGCCAGCAGCAACCAACAGGGGACCGGGGAGCTGTTTTTT. This gives the protein CASSNQQGTGELFF. The chain uses TRBV11-2 and TRBJ2-2; 7 bases are shared with TRBD1. J lost 5 bases, V lost 5 bases, and 5 bases had no gene match. Per the germline V gene, CDR1 is SGHAT and CDR2 is FQNNGV. The CDR3 covers 14 residues.